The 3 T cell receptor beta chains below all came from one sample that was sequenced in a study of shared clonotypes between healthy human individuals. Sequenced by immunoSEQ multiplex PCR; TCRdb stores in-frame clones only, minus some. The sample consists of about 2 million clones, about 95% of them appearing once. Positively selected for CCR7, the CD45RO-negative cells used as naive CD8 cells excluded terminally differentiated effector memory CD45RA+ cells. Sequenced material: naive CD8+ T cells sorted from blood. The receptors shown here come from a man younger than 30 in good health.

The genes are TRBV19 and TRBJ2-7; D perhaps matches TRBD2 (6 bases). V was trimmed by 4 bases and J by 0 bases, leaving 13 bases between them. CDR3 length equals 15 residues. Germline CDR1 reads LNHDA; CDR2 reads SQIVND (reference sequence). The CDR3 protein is CASSTSGASSYEQYF. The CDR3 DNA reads TGTGCCAGTAGTACGTCGGGAGCAAGCTCCTACGAGCAGTACTTC. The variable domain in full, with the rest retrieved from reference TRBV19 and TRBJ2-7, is DGGITQSPKYLFRKEGQNVTLSCEQNLNHDAMYWYRQDPGQGLRLIYYSQIVNDFQKGDIAEGYSVSREKKESFPLTVTSAQKNPTAFYLCASSTSGASSYEQYFGPGTRLTVT.

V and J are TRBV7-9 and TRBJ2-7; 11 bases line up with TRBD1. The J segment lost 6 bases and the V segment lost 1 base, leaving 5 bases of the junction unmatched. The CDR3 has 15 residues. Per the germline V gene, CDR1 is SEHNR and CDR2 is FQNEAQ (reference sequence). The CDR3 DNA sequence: TGTGCCAGCAGCTTAGGTCCGGGACAGGGGGGCGAGCAGTACTTC. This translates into CASSLGPGQGGEQYF. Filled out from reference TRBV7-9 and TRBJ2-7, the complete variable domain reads DTGVSQNPRHKITKRGQNVTFRCDPISEHNRLYWYRQTLGQGPEFLTYFQNEAQLEKSRLLSDRFSAERPKGSFSTLEIQRTEQGDSAMYLCASSLGPGQGGEQYFGPGTRLTVT.

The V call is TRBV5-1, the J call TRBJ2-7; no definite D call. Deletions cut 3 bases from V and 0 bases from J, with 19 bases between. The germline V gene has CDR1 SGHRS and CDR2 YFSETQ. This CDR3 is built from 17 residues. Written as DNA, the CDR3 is TGCGCCAGCAGCTCCTCGCAATACGACGGTCTCTCCTACGAGCAGTACTTC. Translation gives CASSSSQYDGLSYEQYF.